This T cell receptor beta chain comes out of a study of human T cells and chemical hapten exposure (dated by TCRdb to the early 2020s). For the wider study: For sensitization, 2% DPC in acetone was applied to a 2 cm by 2 cm area of upper inner arm skin. The mostly female patient cohort included alopecia areata with under or over 50% scalp involvement, alopecia totalis and alopecia universalis. Throughout the roughly 26-week study period, patients were also given weekly therapeutic DPC doses on the scalp. Patient blood was sampled pre-sensitization (week 0) and at 2, 6 and about 24 weeks after DPC sensitization. For TCR sequencing, blood came from some 31 alopecia patients at anywhere from one to four time points (pre-sensitization, 2, 6 and 24 weeks). Patch testing was done on the upper back using Finn chambers containing 0.01% DPC, and results were scored after 6 days according to International Contact Dermatitis Research Group standards. Libraries were pooled for sequencing, and per-sample TCR yields varied mainly because of small differences in library volumes within the pool. Peripheral blood TCR repertoire changes were tracked in vivo in alopecia patients during primary and secondary sensitization to the hapten diphenylcyclopropenone (DPC).

To prepare the library, RACE was applied. This sample was sequenced with a NextSeq 500. During library preparation, unique molecular identifiers were attached to individual cDNA molecules so that TCRs could be counted quantitatively and reproducibly. Both TCR alpha and TCR beta chains were sequenced from each blood RNA sample. The paper's data handling went like this. The median number of TCRs per sample was some 100,000, ranging from 23,224 to 690,600. V, J and CDR3 annotation of the TCR reads was carried out using the Decombinator software suite. To make PS versus PT1 abundance plots, every sample was subsampled to the same number of TCRs (28,000). Expanded TCRs were defined as absent before sensitization and observed at least eight times at the 2-week time point. In-frame beta chains were kept once TCRdb had trimmed the public reads at Q25 with fastp and called clones with MiXCR. Records with the same CDR3 protein are collapsed into one entry carrying the most frequent genes and DNA. These V and J calls rely on TCRdb rather than the paper's analysis. Here the sample has some 350,000 distinct CDR3 sequences; about 6% occur a single time. Over 5.5% of the sample belongs to the ten largest clones.

Study-wide conclusions, independent of this receptor: After repeated subsampling, the strength of the expansion versus patch-test correlation and the threshold at which it became significant changed. The number of PT1 expanded TCRs positively correlated with patch test score, significant at thresholds 8, 16 and 32 but not 4. No change with DPC sensitization was found in the number of TCRs above 1 in 1000 frequency, and no evidence of global repertoire structure alterations was found. Compared with pre-sensitization or healthy control sets, expanded TCRs formed significantly more large CDR3 similarity clusters, which is consistent with antigen-driven responses. Because every patient had alopecia, a presumed autoimmune disease, the patients' immune response might differ from that of healthy individuals.

Reading the label with the study, this specimen's time point is: patch test 2, 6 weeks after DPC sensitization. This specimen's treatment or condition label, per the study, means: therapeutic diphenylcyclopropenone sensitization with weekly scalp DPC. At every patch-test visit, the blood draw took place before the patch test was put on. Patients were eligible if aged 18 to 70, diagnosed with alopecia and judged suitable for DPC therapy, and pregnant patients were excluded. Unfractionated whole blood was collected in Tempus Blood RNA tubes, and total RNA was extracted from that blood. Including cysteine and phenylalanine, the CDR3 has 14 amino acids. The kept DNA is CDR3 alone, 42 bases in frame from the first base. The germline V and J ends show losses of 8 bases and 2 bases respectively, and no gene match explains 3 bases of the junction. The germline V gene supplies CDR1 MDHEN and CDR2 SYDVKM. This clonotype was observed a few times. Its antigen remains unidentified. No qualities accompany the bases; no much larger clone lies one base away.

This clonotype originated in a woman between 18 and 29 years old with alopecia areata. Some clones in this sample may be carry-over from other donors' samples. The rearranged chain carries TRBV28 and TRBJ2-3; TRBD2 matches 11 bases in the middle. The sequencing here drew on whole blood, taken in connection with sensitization to the hapten diphenylcyclopropenone (DPC). The sequence in DNA is TGTGCCAGCCTACTAGCGGGGGTCACAGATACGCAGTATTTT. Its amino acids are CASLLAGVTDTQYF. Supplemented by the reference TRBV28 and TRBJ2-3 proteins around the CDR3, the complete variable domain is DVKVTQSSRYLVKRTGEKVFLECVQDMDHENMFWYRQDPGLGLRLIYFSYDVKMKEKGDIPEGYSVSREKKERFSLILESASTNQTSMYLCASLLAGVTDTQYFGPGTRLTVL.